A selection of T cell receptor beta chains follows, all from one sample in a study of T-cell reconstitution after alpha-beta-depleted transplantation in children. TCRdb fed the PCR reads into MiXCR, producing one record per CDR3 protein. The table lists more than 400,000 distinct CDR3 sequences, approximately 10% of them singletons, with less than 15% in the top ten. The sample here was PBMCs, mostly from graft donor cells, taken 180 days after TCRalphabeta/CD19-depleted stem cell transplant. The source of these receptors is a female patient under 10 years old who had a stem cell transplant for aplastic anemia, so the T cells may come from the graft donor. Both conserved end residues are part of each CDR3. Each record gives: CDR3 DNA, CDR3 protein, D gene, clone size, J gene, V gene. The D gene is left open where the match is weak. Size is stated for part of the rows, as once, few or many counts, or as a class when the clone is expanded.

TGTGCCAGCAGCACGGACAGGGACCAGCCCCAGCATTTT CASSTDRDQPQHF TRBD1 NA TRBJ1-5 TRBV28
TGTGCCAGCAGCGAAGCGTTCGGGACGGGACGTTATACGCAGTATTTT CASSEAFGTGRYTQYF NA few TRBJ2-3 TRBV12-3/TRBV12-4
TGCGCCAGCAGCTTCGAAGCCCTAAACACTGAAGCTTTCTTT CASSFEALNTEAFF NA NA TRBJ1-1 TRBV5-1
TGCAGCGTTGAAACAGGACAGGGCGTATTGGGAGAGACCCAGTACTTC CSVETGQGVLGETQYF TRBD1 few TRBJ2-5 TRBV29-1
TGTGCCAGCAGCCAAGCCATGATTCAGTACTTC CASSQAMIQYF NA NA TRBJ2-4 TRBV12-3/TRBV12-4
TGTGCCAGCAGTTTATCTAGCTGGGTTCGGTACACCGGGGAGCTGTTTTTT CASSLSSWVRYTGELFF NA few TRBJ2-2 TRBV27
TGTGCCAGCTCACCGGCAGGTCCCAATGAGCAGTTCTTC CASSPAGPNEQFF NA few TRBJ2-1 TRBV18
TGCAGCGTTGCACGGAGCTTAAACACCTACGAGCAGTACTTC CSVARSLNTYEQYF NA many TRBJ2-7 TRBV29-1
TGCAGCGTTGAAGATCTTTGGGATGAAGCTTTCTTT CSVEDLWDEAFF NA few TRBJ1-1 TRBV29-1
TGTGCCAGCAGATACCTCGAGGCGCGTCAGCCCCAGCATTTT CASRYLEARQPQHF NA NA TRBJ1-5 TRBV12-3/TRBV12-4
TGCAGTGCTGGATTAAGCGGGGGTAATGAGCAGTTCTTC CSAGLSGGNEQFF TRBD2 NA TRBJ2-1 TRBV20-1
TGTGCCAGCAGCGTAACGCAGGTCCCCCCTTCCTATGGCTACACCTTC CASSVTQVPPSYGYTF NA many TRBJ1-2 TRBV9
TGTGCCAGCACTCGGGGGGGAGTAGAGACCCAGTACTTC CASTRGGVETQYF TRBD2 NA TRBJ2-5 TRBV7-9
TGCAGCGCCACGTTACAGGGAATGAACAATCAGCCCCAGCATTTT CSATLQGMNNQPQHF NA NA TRBJ1-5 TRBV29-1
TGTGCCAGCAGCCTTCAGGGGCACATGAACACTGAAGCTTTCTTT CASSLQGHMNTEAFF NA many TRBJ1-1 TRBV3-1
TGCTTCCCGGAGGGAGACAGGATGAACACTGAAGCTTTCTTT CFPEGDRMNTEAFF NA many TRBJ1-1 TRBV5-1
TGTGCCAGCAGTTTATCCGTACTAGTAGATACGCAGTATTTT CASSLSVLVDTQYF NA many TRBJ2-3 TRBV27
TGTGCCAGCAGCTTATTTAGTATGACCCGAATCTACTCTGGGGCCAACGTCCTGACTTTC CASSLFSMTRIYSGANVLTF NA NA TRBJ2-6 TRBV11-1
TGTGCCAGCAGCTTACGTATGGTGCAAGAGACCCAGTACTTC CASSLRMVQETQYF NA few TRBJ2-5 TRBV7-2
TGTGCCAGCAGCTCCCCCCGTAGACTAGCGGAGGAGGCTAGCACAGATACGCAGTATTTT CASSSPRRLAEEASTDTQYF TRBD2 NA TRBJ2-3 TRBV7-2
TGTGCCAGCAGCCCACATGGCGGGATGGGGAGCACCGGGGAGCTGTTTTTT CASSPHGGMGSTGELFF NA NA TRBJ2-2 TRBV9
TGTGCCAGCAGCGTAGTGGGGGGGGGAGGGGGCTACAATGAGCAGTTCTTC CASSVVGGGGGYNEQFF NA NA TRBJ2-1 TRBV9
TGTGCCAGCAGCCTCATCGCGGGAGGGCCTAGGGAGCAGTACTTC CASSLIAGGPREQYF TRBD2 few TRBJ2-7 TRBV7-9
TGTGCCAGCAGCTCTGCTAGCGGGAGGGCCAATGAGCAGTTCTTC CASSSASGRANEQFF TRBD2 few TRBJ2-1 TRBV11-2
TGCAGTGCTAGAGGTACGGGCAGGGGAGGTCAGCCCCAGCATTTT CSARGTGRGGQPQHF NA NA TRBJ1-5 TRBV20-1
TGTGCCAGCAAGGCCAGGACGCCTCGGGCTCATCAGCCCCAGCATTTT CASKARTPRAHQPQHF NA few TRBJ1-5 TRBV6-2/TRBV6-3
TGCAGCGTTGAGAAGATCTACAATGAGCAGTTCTTC CSVEKIYNEQFF NA few TRBJ2-1 TRBV29-1
TGTGCCAGCAGTTTCTTGGGACTTAACAATGAGCAGTTCTTC CASSFLGLNNEQFF NA NA TRBJ2-1 TRBV12-3/TRBV12-4
TGTGCCAGCAGCCGGACAGGGGCCTTTGGGGCCAACGTCCTGACTTTC CASSRTGAFGANVLTF TRBD1 NA TRBJ2-6 TRBV12-3/TRBV12-4
TGCGCCAGCAGCTTGGTGGGTAGCGGGCTACCCTACAATGAGCAGTTCTTC CASSLVGSGLPYNEQFF TRBD2 NA TRBJ2-1 TRBV5-1
TGTGCCAGCAGCTTAAGCCCAATCAGGACAGGGGGTGGAGATACGCAGTATTTT CASSLSPIRTGGGDTQYF TRBD1 few TRBJ2-3 TRBV7-6
TGTGCCAGCAGTTTAGAAGGCGGGGGAGCTTTCTTT CASSLEGGGAFF NA NA TRBJ1-1 TRBV12-3/TRBV12-4
TGCGCCAGCAGCTTGGCAAGGCTGGGCGATACGCAGTATTTT CASSLARLGDTQYF NA many TRBJ2-3 TRBV5-1
TGCTGTGCTCCCGGGACTAGCGGGAGCGGCACAGATACGCAGTATTTT CCAPGTSGSGTDTQYF TRBD2 NA TRBJ2-3 TRBV20-1
TGCAGCGTTGCCTTTGGGACAGGGGGAGAGACCCAGTACTTC CSVAFGTGGETQYF TRBD1 many TRBJ2-5 TRBV29-1
TGTGCGTGGAATCCGGAGATGTGGTCTGCGGGAGAAGAGACCCAGTACTTC CAWNPEMWSAGEETQYF TRBD2 few TRBJ2-5 TRBV30
TGTGCCAGCAGTTTACCTCCGGACAGCTACAATGAGCAGTTCTTC CASSLPPDSYNEQFF NA NA TRBJ2-1 TRBV12-3/TRBV12-4
TGTGCCAGCAGCTTGTTCGGCGGGAGGGGCACCGGGGAGCTGTTTTTT CASSLFGGRGTGELFF TRBD2 NA TRBJ2-2 TRBV5-6
TGTGCCAGCTGCCTCGTAGAGACCCAGTACTTC CASCLVETQYF NA many TRBJ2-5 TRBV12-3/TRBV12-4
TGTGCCAGCAAAAACAGGGGAAGTACGACGCCTGGAAACACCATATATTTT CASKNRGSTTPGNTIYF TRBD1 NA TRBJ1-3 TRBV5-5
TGCAGCGCCGATAGCGGGAGGCTCTACAATGAGCAGTTCTTC CSADSGRLYNEQFF TRBD2 NA TRBJ2-1 TRBV29-1
TGTGCCAGCAGCCAAGATGGGACTAGCGAATCCTACGAGCAGTACTTC CASSQDGTSESYEQYF TRBD2 NA TRBJ2-7 TRBV4-2
TGCGCCAGCAAGGGATCGAACACCGGGGAGCTGTTTTTT CASKGSNTGELFF NA few TRBJ2-2 TRBV4-3
TGTGCCAGCACCCCACAGGGCCAGAACACTGAAGCTTTCTTT CASTPQGQNTEAFF NA NA TRBJ1-1 TRBV12-3/TRBV12-4
TGTGCCAGCAGTCCCATTGGGGGAGCGGGAGTTGAGACCCAGTACTTC CASSPIGGAGVETQYF TRBD2 NA TRBJ2-5 TRBV12-3/TRBV12-4
TGTGCCAGCAGCCGCGACAGGGTCTCTGAAGCTTTCTTT CASSRDRVSEAFF TRBD1 many TRBJ1-1 TRBV12-3/TRBV12-4
TGCAGTGCTAGAACGACTAGCGGGAGGGCCCTAGCCCACGAGCAGTACTTC CSARTTSGRALAHEQYF TRBD2 NA TRBJ2-7 TRBV20-1
TGTGCCACCAGCAGAAGGCAGGGTTCCAATCAGCCCCAGCATTTT CATSRRQGSNQPQHF NA NA TRBJ1-5 TRBV15
TGTGCCAGCTCACCGACCCCCACCGGGGAGCTGTTTTTT CASSPTPTGELFF NA few TRBJ2-2 TRBV18
TGTGCCAGCAGCTTAGATTGGGGCAGGAAAGGCAATCAGCCCCAGCATTTT CASSLDWGRKGNQPQHF NA NA TRBJ1-5 TRBV7-6
TGTGCCACCAGTGACACGACAGGGGTTGAAGCTTTCTTT CATSDTTGVEAFF TRBD1 NA TRBJ1-1 TRBV24-1
TGCAGTGCTAGTTACCGGATGGGCTCGAAGGGAGGCGGCTTT CSASYRMGSKGGGF NA few TRBJ1-1 TRBV20-1
TGCGCCAGCAGCCTATGGGACTTCGGGAGTAATTCCGGGGAGCTGTTTTTT CASSLWDFGSNSGELFF NA NA TRBJ2-2 TRBV4-3